The 27 T cell receptor beta chains below come from one sample, sequenced in a study of T cells in localized non-small cell lung cancer. Here immunoSEQ multiplex PCR was the method, and the copy in TCRdb shows in-frame clones only, minus some. The sample lists 1,500 to 2,000 clones, 20% to 25% occurring once. Material: lung tumor tissue, obtained before any cancer treatment. These receptors all come from a man aged 35 to 69 with stage III lung adenocarcinoma.

The V gene is TRBV14, the J gene TRBJ1-6; 8 positions agree with TRBD1. Germline lookup yields CDR1 SGHDN and CDR2 FVKESK. This CDR3 contains 14 residues. V lost 5 bases and J lost 8; bases outside the gene matches: 5. The CDR3 loop reads CASSAQGAYSPLHF. In DNA form, the CDR3 reads TGTGCCAGCAGCGCCCAGGGGGCTTATTCACCCCTCCACTTT. The whole variable domain, remainder taken from reference TRBV14 and TRBJ1-6, is EAGVTQFPSHSVIEKGQTVTLRCDPISGHDNLYWYRRVMGKEIKFLLHFVKESKQDESGMPNNRFLAERTGGTYSTLKVQPAELEDSGVYFCASSAQGAYSPLHFGNGTRLTVT.

This clone has a handful of counts. The CDR3 loop reads CASTITATSYEQYF. As DNA, the CDR3 is TGTGCCAGCACCATCACAGCGACCTCCTACGAGCAGTACTTC. This chain joins TRBV28 and TRBJ2-7; no clear D gene. V shed 7 bases and J shed 0 bases, with 13 bases lying between them. The CDR3 is 14 residues long. Per the germline V gene, CDR1 is MDHEN and CDR2 is SYDVKM.

This clone was counted only a few times. The J gene is TRBJ1-6, the V gene TRBV7-6, with D possibly matching TRBD1 (6 bases). Germline values: CDR1 SGHVS, CDR2 FNYEAQ. Trimming cost V 5 bases and J 5 bases, with 16 bases left between them. The CDR3 runs to 16 residues. CDR3 sequence reads: CASSRWTAGDNSPLHF. The CDR3 DNA reads TGTGCCAGCAGCAGGTGGACAGCGGGCGATAATTCACCCCTCCACTTT.

The J gene is TRBJ2-7, the V gene TRBV10-2, with unresolved D. V lost 5 bases, J lost 6 bases, and 14 bases lay in between. Germline V gene lookup returns CDR1 WSHSY and CDR2 SAAADI. CDR3 length: 13 amino acids. In nucleotides, the CDR3 is TGCGCCAGCAGTCGTTCTCAGGAAGGCGAGCAGTACTTC. As protein: CASSRSQEGEQYF.

The sample holds a few counts of this clone. V is TRBV11-3 and J is TRBJ2-2; D might be TRBD1 or TRBD2, each matching 5 bases. Trimming removed 3 bases at V and 8 bases at J, with 13 bases between. The CDR3 has 14 residues. Germline V gives CDR1 SGHNT, CDR2 YENEEA. For the CDR3, the DNA is TGTGCCAGCAGCTTGGTGGGGGTCAGAGGGGAGCTGTTTTTT. It specifies CASSLVGVRGELFF.

The CDR3 region is CAWKPEDTEAFF. The CDR3 region has the DNA TGTGCCTGGAAGCCCGAGGACACTGAAGCTTTCTTT. The V call is TRBV30, the J call TRBJ1-1; D not resolved. This CDR3 comprises 12 residues. With 4 bases removed from V and 3 bases from J, the gap between germline ends came to 9 bases. The germline V gene encodes CDR1 GTSNPN and CDR2 SVGIG (reference sequence).

The chain is built from TRBV6-8 and TRBJ1-4, with D maybe TRBD1 (5 bases). CDR3 length equals 12 residues. CDR1 MNHGY and CDR2 SAAAGT come from the germline V gene. The V gene lost 4 bases and the J gene lost 10 bases, with 10 bases spanning the gap. CDR3: CASSSGGGKLFF. For the CDR3, the DNA is TGTGCCAGCAGTTCCGGGGGGGGAAAACTGTTTTTT.

The chain joins TRBV6-8 to TRBJ2-1; the match to TRBD1 covers 8 bases. Looked up from germline, CDR1 is MNHGY and CDR2 is SAAAGT. The junction had 7 bases not matched to a gene; V was cut back by 5 bases and J by 13 bases. This CDR3 has 12 residues. CDR3 sequence (DNA): TGTGCCAGCAGTAAACCGGGACAGGCACAGTTCTTC. It is translated as CASSKPGQAQFF.

The rearrangement uses TRBV18 and TRBJ1-2, with D perhaps matching TRBD1 (5 bases). V lost 3 bases and J 2 bases, leaving 10 bases between the germline ends. The CDR3 loop spans 14 amino acids. CDR1 KGHSH and CDR2 LQKENI come from the germline V gene. The CDR3 DNA is TGTGCCAGCTCACCTTCGGGGGGGAACTATGGCTACACCTTC. This translates into CASSPSGGNYGYTF.

V gene TRBV5-1 combines with J gene TRBJ2-1; D perhaps matches TRBD2 (5 bases). Germline V gene data show CDR1 as SGHRS and CDR2 as YFSETQ. The length of the CDR3 is 14 residues. V gave up 4 bases and J gave up 5 bases, with 13 bases separating them. The CDR3 protein is CASSDVTRDNEQFF. The CDR3 DNA follows: TGCGCCAGCAGCGACGTAACTAGGGACAATGAGCAGTTCTTC.

V is TRBV28 and J is TRBJ2-7; 10 nucleotides agree with TRBD2. This CDR3 has 14 residues. V was pared by 11 bases and J by 3 bases, with 10 bases of the junction left unmatched. Per the germline V gene, CDR1 is MDHEN and CDR2 is SYDVKM. CDR3 sequence (DNA): TGTGCCGTCGAGGTGGCTAGCGGGAGCTACGAGCAGTACTTC. Its protein is CAVEVASGSYEQYF.

This clone is medium-sized in the sample. The gene calls are TRBV11-3 and TRBJ1-1; no firm D call. V gave up 3 bases and J gave up 1 base, with 9 bases separating them. The CDR3 runs 14 residues. Germline CDR1 is SGHNT and CDR2 is YENEEA. CDR3 sequence reads: CASSLASRNTEAFF. The CDR3 bases are TGTGCCAGCAGCTTGGCCAGCAGGAACACTGAAGCTTTCTTT.

This clone came up a few times. The chain couples TRBV11-3 to TRBJ1-2; possible D gene TRBD1, 5 bases. The CDR3 has 14 amino acids. Germline CDR1 SGHNT, CDR2 YENEEA. Trimming removed 2 bases at V and 10 bases at J, with 17 bases between. CDR3 region: CASSLMLAGRDYTF. DNA of the CDR3: TGTGCCAGCAGCTTAATGTTGGCAGGGCGGGACTACACCTTC.

This chain joins TRBV11-3 and TRBJ2-1; 9 bases match TRBD2. V shed 0 bases and J 6 bases; nucleotides not matched to a gene: 6. The CDR3 has 16 amino acids. Germline V gives CDR1 SGHNT, CDR2 YENEEA. Here the CDR3 reads CASSLEGGGAFNEQFF. CDR3 nucleotides: TGTGCCAGCAGCTTAGAAGGCGGGGGGGCCTTCAATGAGCAGTTCTTC. Full variable domain (remainder filled in from reference TRBV11-3 and TRBJ2-1): EAGVVQSPRYKIIEKKQPVAFWCNPISGHNTLYWYLQNLGQGPELLIRYENEEAVDDSQLPKDRFSAERLKGVDSTLKIQPAELGDSAVYLCASSLEGGGAFNEQFFGPGTRLTVL.

This chain connects TRBV6-8 to TRBJ1-4; D gene unclear. V lost 5 bases and J 13 bases, leaving 17 bases between the germline ends. CDR3 length: 13 amino acids. The germline CDR1 and CDR2 sequences are MNHGY and SAAAGT. CDR3 region: CASSDGPPGGLFF. In DNA form, the CDR3 reads TGTGCCAGCAGTGATGGCCCCCCGGGTGGACTGTTTTTT.

This clone is judged medium-sized. V and J are TRBV11-3 and TRBJ2-7, with 12 bases aligning to TRBD2. The trim removed 5 bases at V and 7 bases at J, leaving 9 bases unmatched. The CDR3 consists of 15 residues. Germline V gives CDR1 SGHNT, CDR2 YENEEA. The CDR3 loop reads CASSPRLAGESEQYF. The CDR3 DNA follows: TGTGCCAGCAGCCCAAGACTAGCGGGAGAGTCTGAGCAGTACTTC.

The table lists this clone with a few counts. This chain links TRBV6-1 with TRBJ2-7; D gene unclear. The V gene's germline CDR1 is MNHNS and CDR2 SASEGT. The length of the CDR3 is 13 residues. Trimming left V 1 base short and J 6 bases short, with 10 bases between. CDR3 sequence: CASSEDQLREQYF. CDR3 DNA: TGTGCCAGCAGTGAAGATCAGCTCCGCGAGCAGTACTTC.

The chain uses TRBV11-3 and TRBJ1-1; D unresolved. V was shortened by 5 bases and J by 5 bases, with 15 bases between the two germline ends. CDR3 length: 14 amino acids. Per the germline V gene, CDR1 is SGHNT and CDR2 is YENEEA. The CDR3 protein is CASSPPSQGTEAFF. The CDR3 nucleotides read TGTGCCAGCAGCCCCCCCTCACAAGGGACTGAAGCTTTCTTT. The complete variable domain, with remaining parts taken from reference TRBV11-3 and TRBJ1-1, reads EAGVVQSPRYKIIEKKQPVAFWCNPISGHNTLYWYLQNLGQGPELLIRYENEEAVDDSQLPKDRFSAERLKGVDSTLKIQPAELGDSAVYLCASSPPSQGTEAFFGQGTRLTVV.

This chain connects TRBV6-8 to TRBJ1-4, with D possibly being TRBD1 (5 bases). Germline V gene lookup returns CDR1 MNHGY and CDR2 SAAAGT. Trimming removed 0 bases from V and 7 bases from J, with 12 bases in between. The CDR3 runs 15 residues. The CDR3 reads CASSYSGRVSEKLFF. In nucleotides, the CDR3 is TGTGCCAGCAGTTACTCAGGCAGGGTTAGTGAAAAACTGTTTTTT.

This sequence joins TRBV6-8 and TRBJ1-4, with D unresolved. The CDR3 totals 14 residues. CDR1 is MNHGY and CDR2 is SAAAGT in the germline V gene. V was trimmed by 5 bases and J by 0 bases, leaving 7 bases between them. The CDR3 sequence is CASSDQATNEKLFF. CDR3 sequence (DNA): TGTGCCAGCAGTGACCAGGCAACTAATGAAAAACTGTTTTTT.

By share, this clone counts as medium-sized. V is TRBV11-3 and J is TRBJ2-2; weak D call: TRBD2 (6 bases). Germline CDR1 reads SGHNT; CDR2 reads YENEEA. Trimming took off 2 bases at V and 5 bases at J, with 9 bases between the two ends. The CDR3 length is 14 residues. The CDR3 bases are TGTGCCAGCAGCTTAACCCGGGGGACCGGGGAGCTGTTTTTT. Translation: CASSLTRGTGELFF.

V is TRBV5-1 and J is TRBJ1-3, with TRBD1 matching over 8 bases. After removal of 1 base from V and 8 bases from J, the junction contained 5 bases not matched to a gene. Germline V lookup: CDR1 SGHRS, CDR2 YFSETQ. CDR3 length: 14 amino acids. The CDR3 DNA reads as TGCGCCAGCAGCTTGACCGGACAGGGAGACACCATATATTTT. It encodes CASSLTGQGDTIYF.

The table lists this clone with a few counts. J is TRBJ2-7 and V is TRBV6-8; the D call may be TRBD1 or TRBD2 (5 bases each). V was clipped by 0 bases and J by 9 bases, with 18 bases between them. Germline CDR1 MNHGY, CDR2 SAAAGT. The CDR3 loop spans 15 amino acids. Here the CDR3 DNA reads TGTGCCAGCAGTTACTCTTGGGACGGAACTCGTTGGCAGTACTTC. Its protein product is CASSYSWDGTRWQYF.

This clone is medium-sized in the sample. The rearrangement joins TRBV9 to TRBJ1-6, with D unresolved. The CDR3 contains 16 residues. Germline V lookup: CDR1 SGDLS, CDR2 YYNGEE. Trimming took 4 bases from V and 3 from J, leaving 14 bases between them. CDR3 protein: CASSPSDGIYNSPLHF. The DNA for the CDR3 is TGTGCCAGCAGCCCGTCGGACGGCATCTATAATTCACCCCTCCACTTT.

As DNA, the CDR3 is TGTGCCAGTAGTATAGGGACAGGGAACAATGAAAAACTGTTTTTT. This sequence encodes CASSIGTGNNEKLFF. The V and J genes are TRBV19 and TRBJ1-4; 8 bases map to TRBD1. This CDR3 is 15 amino acids long. The trim removed 1 base at V and 5 bases at J, leaving 3 bases unmatched. Looked up from germline, CDR1 is LNHDA and CDR2 is SQIVND (reference sequence). Complete variable domain (other parts from reference TRBV19 and TRBJ1-4): DGGITQSPKYLFRKEGQNVTLSCEQNLNHDAMYWYRQDPGQGLRLIYYSQIVNDFQKGDIAEGYSVSREKKESFPLTVTSAQKNPTAFYLCASSIGTGNNEKLFFGSGTQLSVL.

A few counts support this clone. The chain couples TRBV18 to TRBJ2-4; 7 bases match TRBD1. This CDR3 region has 16 residues. The junction had 8 bases not matched to a gene; V was cut back by 5 bases and J by 1 base. Germline V gene sequence: CDR1 KGHSH, CDR2 LQKENI. CDR3 sequence reads: CASSFDRVGAKNIQYF. The CDR3 DNA follows: TGTGCCAGCTCATTCGACAGGGTTGGGGCCAAAAACATTCAGTACTTC.

This chain connects TRBV16 to TRBJ2-1; D is undetermined. CDR3 length equals 16 residues. From germline, CDR1 is KGHSY and CDR2 FQNENV. The V end lost 4 bases, the J end lost 6 bases, and 19 bases lay between the germline ends. The CDR3 sequence is CASSPWASEVGNEQFF. The CDR3 DNA reads TGTGCCAGCAGCCCGTGGGCCAGCGAGGTCGGCAATGAGCAGTTCTTC.